The present T cell receptor (beta chain) was sequenced within a study of cytomegalovirus exposure and HLA in healthy donors. Turning to this clone: The junction departs from the called germline gene at one end, perhaps through a read error.

The PCR made use of 60 Vbeta and 13 Jbeta primers. TCRdb keeps only in-frame clones here, not all; method: immunoSEQ multiplex PCR. The table lists approximately 45,000 clones. The CDR3 sequence is 16 residues long. CDR1 and CDR2 (germline): LNHNV, YYDKDF (reference sequence). Source material: PBMCs. This TCR was sampled from a male donor in good health and CMV-seronegative. This rearrangement joins TRBV15 to TRBJ2-7, with 8 positions matching TRBD2. The CDR3 sequence: CATSRVTGGGSNEQYF. CDR3 nucleotide sequence: TGTGCCACCAGCAGAGTAACCGGGGGGGGCTCCAACGAGCAGTACTTC. The whole variable domain, remainder taken from reference TRBV15 and TRBJ2-7, is DAMVIQNPRYQVTQFGKPVTLSCSQTLNHNVMYWYQQKSSQAPKLLFHYYDKDFNNEADTPDNFQSRRPNTSFCFLDIRSPGLGDTAMYLCATSRVTGGGSNEQYFGPGTRLTVT.